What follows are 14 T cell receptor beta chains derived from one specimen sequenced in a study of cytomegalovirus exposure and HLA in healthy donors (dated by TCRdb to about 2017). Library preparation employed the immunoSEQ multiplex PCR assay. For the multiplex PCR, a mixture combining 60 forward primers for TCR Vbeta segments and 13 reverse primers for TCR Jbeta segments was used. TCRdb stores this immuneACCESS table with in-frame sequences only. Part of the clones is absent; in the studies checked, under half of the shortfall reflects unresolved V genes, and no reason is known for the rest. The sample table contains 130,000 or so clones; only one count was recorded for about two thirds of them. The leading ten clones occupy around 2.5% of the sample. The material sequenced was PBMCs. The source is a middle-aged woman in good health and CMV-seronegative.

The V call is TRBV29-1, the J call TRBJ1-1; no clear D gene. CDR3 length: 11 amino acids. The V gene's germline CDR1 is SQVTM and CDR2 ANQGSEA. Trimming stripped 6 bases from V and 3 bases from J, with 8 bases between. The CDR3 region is CSVGRDTEAFF. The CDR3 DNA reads TGCAGCGTAGGGAGGGACACTGAAGCTTTCTTT. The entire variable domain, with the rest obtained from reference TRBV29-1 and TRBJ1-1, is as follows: SAVISQKPSRDICQRGTSLTIQCQVDSQVTMMFWYRQQPGQSLTLIATANQGSEATYESGFVIDKFPISRPNLTFSTLTVSNMSPEDSSIYLCSVGRDTEAFFGQGTRLTVV.

The CDR3 DNA sequence: TGTGCCAGCATTTCCGACAGGGCCCAGCCCCAGCATTTT. It translates to CASISDRAQPQHF. The rearrangement uses TRBV28 and TRBJ1-5; 7 nucleotides line up with TRBD1. Losses at the gene ends were 7 bases for V and 7 bases for J; bases not matched to a gene: 7. The CDR3 runs 13 residues. Germline V gene lookup returns CDR1 MDHEN and CDR2 SYDVKM.

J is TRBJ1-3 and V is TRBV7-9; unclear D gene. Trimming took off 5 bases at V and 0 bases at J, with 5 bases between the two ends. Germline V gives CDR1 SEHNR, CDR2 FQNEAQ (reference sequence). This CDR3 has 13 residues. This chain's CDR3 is CASSQDSGNTIYF. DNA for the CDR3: TGTGCCAGCAGCCAGGACTCTGGAAACACCATATATTTT.

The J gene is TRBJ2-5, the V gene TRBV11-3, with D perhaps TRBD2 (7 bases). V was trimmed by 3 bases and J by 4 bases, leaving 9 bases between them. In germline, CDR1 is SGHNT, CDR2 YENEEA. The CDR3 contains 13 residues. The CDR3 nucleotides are TGTGCCAGCAGCTTGGGGGGGCGAGAGACCCAGTACTTC. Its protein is CASSLGGRETQYF. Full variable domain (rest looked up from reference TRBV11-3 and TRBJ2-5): EAGVVQSPRYKIIEKKQPVAFWCNPISGHNTLYWYLQNLGQGPELLIRYENEEAVDDSQLPKDRFSAERLKGVDSTLKIQPAELGDSAVYLCASSLGGRETQYFGPGTRLLVL.

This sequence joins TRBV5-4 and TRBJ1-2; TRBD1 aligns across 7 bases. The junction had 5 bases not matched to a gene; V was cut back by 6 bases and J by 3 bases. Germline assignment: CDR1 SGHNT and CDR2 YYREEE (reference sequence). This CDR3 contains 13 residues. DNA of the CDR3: TGTGCCAGCATGAGGGGGCGCGACTATGGCTACACCTTC. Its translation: CASMRGRDYGYTF. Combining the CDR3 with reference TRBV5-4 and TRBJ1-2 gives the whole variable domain ETGVTQSPTHLIKTRGQQVTLRCSSQSGHNTVSWYQQALGQGPQFIFQYYREEENGRGNFPPRFSGLQFPNYSSELNVNALELDDSALYLCASMRGRDYGYTFGSGTRLTVV.

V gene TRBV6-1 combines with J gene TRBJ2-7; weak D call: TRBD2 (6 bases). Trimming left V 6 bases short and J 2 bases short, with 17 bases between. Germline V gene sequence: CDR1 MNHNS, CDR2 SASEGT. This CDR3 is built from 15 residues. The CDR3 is CASREGPGPPYEQYF. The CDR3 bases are TGTGCCAGCAGGGAGGGACCCGGACCCCCCTACGAGCAGTACTTC.

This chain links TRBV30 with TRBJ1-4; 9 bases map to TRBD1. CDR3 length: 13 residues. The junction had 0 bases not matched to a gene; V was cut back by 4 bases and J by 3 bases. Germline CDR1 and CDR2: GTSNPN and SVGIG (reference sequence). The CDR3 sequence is CAWNRGPNEKLFF. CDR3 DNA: TGTGCCTGGAACAGGGGGCCTAATGAAAAACTGTTTTTT.

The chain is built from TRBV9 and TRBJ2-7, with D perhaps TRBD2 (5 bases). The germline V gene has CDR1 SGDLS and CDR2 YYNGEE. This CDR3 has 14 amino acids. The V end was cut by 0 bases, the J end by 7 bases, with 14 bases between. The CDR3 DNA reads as TGTGCCAGCAGCGTAGGAGCGGTCCCAGCTGAGCAGTACTTC. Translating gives CASSVGAVPAEQYF.

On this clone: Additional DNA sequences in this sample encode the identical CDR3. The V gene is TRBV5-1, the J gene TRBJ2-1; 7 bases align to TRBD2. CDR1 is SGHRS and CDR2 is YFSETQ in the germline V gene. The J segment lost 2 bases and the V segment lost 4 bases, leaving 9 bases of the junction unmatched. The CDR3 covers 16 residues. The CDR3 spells CASSLEWGGTYNEQFF. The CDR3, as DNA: TGCGCCAGCAGCCTTGAGTGGGGGGGGACCTACAATGAGCAGTTCTTC.

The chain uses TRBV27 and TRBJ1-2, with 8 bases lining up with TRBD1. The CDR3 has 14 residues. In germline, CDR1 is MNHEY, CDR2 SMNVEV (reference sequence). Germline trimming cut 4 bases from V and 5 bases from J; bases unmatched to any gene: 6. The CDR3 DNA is TGTGCCAGCAGTTCCAGGGGGCGTGAATATGGCTACACCTTC. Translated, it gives CASSSRGREYGYTF.

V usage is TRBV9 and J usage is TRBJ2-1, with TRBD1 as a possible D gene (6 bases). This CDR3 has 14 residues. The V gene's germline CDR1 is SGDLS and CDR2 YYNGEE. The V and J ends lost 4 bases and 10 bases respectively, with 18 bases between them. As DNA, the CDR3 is TGTGCCAGCAGCCAAGGGGGACCCCTGTGGGAGCAGTTCTTC. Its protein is CASSQGGPLWEQFF.

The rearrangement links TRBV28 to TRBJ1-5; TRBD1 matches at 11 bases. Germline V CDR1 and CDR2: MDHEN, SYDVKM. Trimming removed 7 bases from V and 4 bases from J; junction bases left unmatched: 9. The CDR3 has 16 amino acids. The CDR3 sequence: CASTAGGQGVNQPQHF. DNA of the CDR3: TGTGCCAGCACCGCGGGGGGACAGGGGGTGAATCAGCCCCAGCATTTT.

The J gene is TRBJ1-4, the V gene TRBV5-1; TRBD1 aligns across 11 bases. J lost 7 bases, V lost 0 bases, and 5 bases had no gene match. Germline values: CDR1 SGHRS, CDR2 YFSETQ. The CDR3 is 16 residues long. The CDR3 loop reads CASSLEGQGGSEKLFF. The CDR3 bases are TGCGCCAGCAGCTTGGAGGGACAGGGGGGGAGTGAAAAACTGTTTTTT.

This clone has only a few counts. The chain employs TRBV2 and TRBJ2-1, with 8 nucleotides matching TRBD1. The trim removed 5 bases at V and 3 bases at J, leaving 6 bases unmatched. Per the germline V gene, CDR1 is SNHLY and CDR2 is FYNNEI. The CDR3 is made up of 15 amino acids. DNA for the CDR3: TGTGCCAGCAGTCGTACAGGGGGATTCTACAATGAGCAGTTCTTC. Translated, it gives CASSRTGGFYNEQFF.